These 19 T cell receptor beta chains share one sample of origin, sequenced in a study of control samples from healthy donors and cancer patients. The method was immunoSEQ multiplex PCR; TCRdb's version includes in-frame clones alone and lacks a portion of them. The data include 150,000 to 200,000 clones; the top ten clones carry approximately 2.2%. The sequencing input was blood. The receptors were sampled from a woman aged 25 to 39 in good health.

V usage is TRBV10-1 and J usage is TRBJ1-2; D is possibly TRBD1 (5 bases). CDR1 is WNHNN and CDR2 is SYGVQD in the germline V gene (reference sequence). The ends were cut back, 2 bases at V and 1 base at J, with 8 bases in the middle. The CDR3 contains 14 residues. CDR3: CASSEGTLNYGYTF. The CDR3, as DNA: TGCGCCAGCAGTGAGGGGACCCTTAACTATGGCTACACCTTC.

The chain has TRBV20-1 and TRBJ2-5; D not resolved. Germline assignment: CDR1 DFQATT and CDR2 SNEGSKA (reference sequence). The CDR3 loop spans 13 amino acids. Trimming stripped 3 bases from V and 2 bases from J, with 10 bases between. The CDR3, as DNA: TGCAGTGCTAGTCAGCCTGCGCAAGAGACCCAGTACTTC. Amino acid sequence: CSASQPAQETQYF.

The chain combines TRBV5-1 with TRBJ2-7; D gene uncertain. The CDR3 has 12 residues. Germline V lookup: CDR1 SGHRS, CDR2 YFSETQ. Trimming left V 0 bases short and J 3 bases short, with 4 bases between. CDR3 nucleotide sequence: TGCGCCAGCAGCTTGGGGGACTACGAGCAGTACTTC. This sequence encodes CASSLGDYEQYF.

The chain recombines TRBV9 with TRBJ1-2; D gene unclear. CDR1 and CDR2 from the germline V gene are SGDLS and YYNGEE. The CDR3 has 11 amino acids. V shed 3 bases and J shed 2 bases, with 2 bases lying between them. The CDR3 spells CASSDNYGYTF. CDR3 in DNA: TGTGCCAGCAGCGACAACTATGGCTACACCTTC.

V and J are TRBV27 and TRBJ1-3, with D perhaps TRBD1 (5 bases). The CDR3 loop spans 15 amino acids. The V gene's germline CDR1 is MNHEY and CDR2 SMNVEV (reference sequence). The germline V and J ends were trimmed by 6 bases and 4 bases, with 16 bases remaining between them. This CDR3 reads CASSPNTGTGNTIYF. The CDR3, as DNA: TGTGCCAGCAGCCCGAACACCGGGACCGGAAACACCATATATTTT.

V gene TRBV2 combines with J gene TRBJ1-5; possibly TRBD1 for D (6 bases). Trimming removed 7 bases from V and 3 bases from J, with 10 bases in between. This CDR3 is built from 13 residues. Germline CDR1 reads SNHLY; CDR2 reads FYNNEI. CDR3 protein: CASKGGYNQPQHF. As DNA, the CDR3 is TGTGCCAGCAAGGGGGGTTACAATCAGCCCCAGCATTTT.

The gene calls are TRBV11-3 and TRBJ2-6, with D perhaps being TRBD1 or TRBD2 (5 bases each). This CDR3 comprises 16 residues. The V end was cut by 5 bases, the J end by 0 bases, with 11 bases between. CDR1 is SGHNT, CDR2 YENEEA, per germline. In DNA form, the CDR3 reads TGTGCCAGCAGCCCGGGGCTCCACTCTGGGGCCAACGTCCTGACTTTC. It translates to CASSPGLHSGANVLTF.

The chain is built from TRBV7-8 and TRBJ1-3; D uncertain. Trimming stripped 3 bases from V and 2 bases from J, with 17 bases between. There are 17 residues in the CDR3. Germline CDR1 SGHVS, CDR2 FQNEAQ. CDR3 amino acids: CASSFYRVSTTGNTIYF. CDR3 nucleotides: TGTGCCAGCAGCTTTTACAGAGTTTCAACAACTGGAAACACCATATATTTT.

The CDR3 spells CASNKGPRYEQYF. The CDR3, as DNA: TGTGCCAGCAACAAGGGACCGCGCTACGAGCAGTACTTC. The chain employs TRBV12-3 or TRBV12-4 and TRBJ2-7, with D perhaps given as TRBD1 or TRBD2 (5 bases each). The V and J ends lost 7 bases and 3 bases respectively, with 13 bases between them. The CDR3 has 13 residues.

The CDR3, as DNA: TGCGCCAGCAGCCAAGTGAGAGGGACGGGCACTGAAGCTTTCTTT. Its protein product is CASSQVRGTGTEAFF. The chain recombines TRBV4-1 with TRBJ1-1; TRBD1 might be the D (5 bases). Germline-derived CDR1 and CDR2 are MGHRA and YSYEKL. The V gene lost 1 base and the J gene lost 4 bases, with 13 bases spanning the gap. The CDR3 has 15 amino acids.

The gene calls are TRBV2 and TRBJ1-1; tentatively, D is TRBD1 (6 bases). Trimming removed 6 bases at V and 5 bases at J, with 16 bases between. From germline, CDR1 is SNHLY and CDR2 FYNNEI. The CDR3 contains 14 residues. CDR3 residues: CASRGAGVLTEAFF. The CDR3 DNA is TGTGCCAGCAGAGGGGCAGGGGTTCTGACTGAAGCTTTCTTT.

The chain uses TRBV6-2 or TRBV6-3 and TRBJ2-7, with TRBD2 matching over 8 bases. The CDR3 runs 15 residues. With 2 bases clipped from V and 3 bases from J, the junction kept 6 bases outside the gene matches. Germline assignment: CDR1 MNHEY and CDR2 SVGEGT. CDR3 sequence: CASSYRSRGDYEQYF. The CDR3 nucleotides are TGTGCCAGCAGTTACCGGTCGCGGGGGGACTACGAGCAGTACTTC.

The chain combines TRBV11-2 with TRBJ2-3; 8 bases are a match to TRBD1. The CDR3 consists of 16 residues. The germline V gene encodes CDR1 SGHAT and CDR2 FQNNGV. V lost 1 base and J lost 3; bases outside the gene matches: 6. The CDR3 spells CASSLVGQGRTDTQYF. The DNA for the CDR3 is TGTGCCAGCAGCTTAGTTGGACAGGGAAGAACAGATACGCAGTATTTT.

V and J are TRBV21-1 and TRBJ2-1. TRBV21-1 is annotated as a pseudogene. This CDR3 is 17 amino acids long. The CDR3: CASSQGWDAKAYNEQFF. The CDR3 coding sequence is TGTGCCAGCAGCCAAGGGTGGGACGCAAAGGCCTACAATGAGCAGTTCTTC.

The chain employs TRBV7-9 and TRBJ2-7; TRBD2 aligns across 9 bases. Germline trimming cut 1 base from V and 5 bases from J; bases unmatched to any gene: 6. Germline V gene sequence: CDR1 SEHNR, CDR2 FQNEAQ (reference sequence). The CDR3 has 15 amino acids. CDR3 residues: CASSLVGSGGNEQYF. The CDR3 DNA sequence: TGTGCCAGCAGCTTAGTGGGTAGCGGGGGAAACGAGCAGTACTTC.

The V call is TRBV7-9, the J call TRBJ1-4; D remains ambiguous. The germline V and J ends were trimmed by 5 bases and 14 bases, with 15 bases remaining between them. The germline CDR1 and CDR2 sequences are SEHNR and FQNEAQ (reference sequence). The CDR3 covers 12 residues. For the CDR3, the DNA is TGTGCCAGCAGCGTACAGTCACTTGCGCTGTTTTTT. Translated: CASSVQSLALFF.

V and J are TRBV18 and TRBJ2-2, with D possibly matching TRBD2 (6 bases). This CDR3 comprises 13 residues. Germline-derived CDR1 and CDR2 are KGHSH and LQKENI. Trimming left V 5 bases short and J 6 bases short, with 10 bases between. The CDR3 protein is CASSSGVSGELFF. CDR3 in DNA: TGTGCCAGCTCATCGGGGGTGTCCGGGGAGCTGTTTTTT.

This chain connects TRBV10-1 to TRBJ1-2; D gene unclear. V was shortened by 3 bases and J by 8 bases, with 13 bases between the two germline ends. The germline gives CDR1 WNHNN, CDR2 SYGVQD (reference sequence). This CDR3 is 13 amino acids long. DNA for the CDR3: TGCGCCAGCAGTGATTGGGAATACGGCGGCTACACCTTC. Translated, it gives CASSDWEYGGYTF.

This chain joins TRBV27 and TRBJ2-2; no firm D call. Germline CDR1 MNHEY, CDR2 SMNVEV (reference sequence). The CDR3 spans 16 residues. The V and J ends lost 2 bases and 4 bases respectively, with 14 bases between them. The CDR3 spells CASSLGQDPRTGELFF. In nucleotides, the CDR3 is TGTGCCAGCAGTTTAGGGCAGGACCCTCGCACCGGGGAGCTGTTTTTT.